This TCR beta chain was captured in a study of T cell responses to AZD1222 COVID-19 vaccine. The table came from immunoSEQ multiplex PCR; TCRdb's copy has only in-frame clones and leaves some out. The data show roughly 120,000 clones, around 87% seen once. CDR1 SGHNT and CDR2 YENEEA come from the germline V gene. The length of the CDR3 is 16 residues. The V and J ends lost 1 base and 1 base respectively, with 11 bases between them. The sequence derives from an adult in good health. This chain joins TRBV11-3 and TRBJ2-1; perhaps TRBD1 as D (7 bases). This sample comprised peripheral blood, obtained on day 0 of AZD1222 vaccination. Here the CDR3 DNA reads TGTGCCAGCAGCTTAGCAGGGGGGTCATCCTACAATGAGCAGTTCTTC. Its translation: CASSLAGGSSYNEQFF.